The present TCR beta chain was sequenced within a study of breast tumors, draining lymph nodes, adjacent tissues. The table lists this clonotype with a count of one. Its antigen is not identified. The lymph nodes were axillary draining lymph nodes from breast cancer patients. One entry per CDR3 protein, called by TCRdb with MiXCR from the multiplex PCR reads. Altogether 150,000 to 200,000 distinct CDR3 sequences are present, roughly a third being singletons, with the ten largest covering 3.5% to 4.5%. Regarding the study as a whole: Most tumor T cells seemingly derive from lymph node, then expand in tumor. Tumor and nontumor repertoires were significantly more similar in luminal-like than in basal-like breast cancer. That most tumor T cells come from lymph nodes remained unproven.

This CDR3 has 10 amino acids. Per germline, CDR1 DFQATT and CDR2 SNEGSKA (reference sequence). V dropped 2 bases and J dropped 7 bases, with 2 bases sitting between them. This clonotype was sampled from a female donor with breast cancer. Some clones in this sample may be carry-over from other donors' samples. The sample was axillary lymph node tissue. The chain couples TRBV20-1 to TRBJ2-2, with D uncertain. The CDR3 nucleotides are TGCAGTGCTAGACTCGGGGAGCTGTTTTTT. Its protein product is CSARLGELFF.